This T cell receptor beta chain was found in a study of CD8 T cells in ankylosing spondylitis. Study-wide points: Past research had described some motif variants in reactive arthritis synovial fluid and blood. A TCR beta motif of 7 or 8 highly homologous variants appeared characteristic of ankylosing spondylitis blood.

5'-RACE, quantitative and with molecular barcodes, yielded the TCR beta libraries. Each CDR3 protein gets one entry after TCRdb re-called the 5' RACE reads with MiXCR. This table holds fewer than 500,000 distinct CDR3 sequences, around 24% found once. In this sample, this clonotype turned up a few times. Its antigen is still unknown. Sequenced: blood, either unsorted or a sorted T cell fraction (not recorded which). This sequence originates from a male donor with ankylosing spondylitis.

The CDR3 loop is CASSPLGSGRETNYEQYF. The DNA for the CDR3 is TGTGCCAGCTCACCCCTCGGGAGCGGGAGGGAAACTAACTACGAGCAGTACTTC. The chain employs TRBV18 and TRBJ2-7, with 10 positions matching TRBD2. This CDR3 is built from 18 residues. Trimming removed 3 bases from V and 3 bases from J; junction bases left unmatched: 14. The V gene's germline CDR1 is KGHSH and CDR2 LQKENI.